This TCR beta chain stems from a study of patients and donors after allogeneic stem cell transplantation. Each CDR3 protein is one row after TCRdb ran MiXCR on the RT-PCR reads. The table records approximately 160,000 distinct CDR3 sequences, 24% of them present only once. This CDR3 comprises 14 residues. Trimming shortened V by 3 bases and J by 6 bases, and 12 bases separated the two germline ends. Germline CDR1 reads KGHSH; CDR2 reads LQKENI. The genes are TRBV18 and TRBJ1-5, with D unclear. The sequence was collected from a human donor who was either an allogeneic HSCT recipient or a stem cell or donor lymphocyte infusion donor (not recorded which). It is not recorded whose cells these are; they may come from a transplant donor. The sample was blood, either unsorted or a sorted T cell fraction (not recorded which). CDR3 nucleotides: TGTGCCAGCTCACCTGGGCACTCGTCTCAGCCCCAGCATTTT. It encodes CASSPGHSSQPQHF.